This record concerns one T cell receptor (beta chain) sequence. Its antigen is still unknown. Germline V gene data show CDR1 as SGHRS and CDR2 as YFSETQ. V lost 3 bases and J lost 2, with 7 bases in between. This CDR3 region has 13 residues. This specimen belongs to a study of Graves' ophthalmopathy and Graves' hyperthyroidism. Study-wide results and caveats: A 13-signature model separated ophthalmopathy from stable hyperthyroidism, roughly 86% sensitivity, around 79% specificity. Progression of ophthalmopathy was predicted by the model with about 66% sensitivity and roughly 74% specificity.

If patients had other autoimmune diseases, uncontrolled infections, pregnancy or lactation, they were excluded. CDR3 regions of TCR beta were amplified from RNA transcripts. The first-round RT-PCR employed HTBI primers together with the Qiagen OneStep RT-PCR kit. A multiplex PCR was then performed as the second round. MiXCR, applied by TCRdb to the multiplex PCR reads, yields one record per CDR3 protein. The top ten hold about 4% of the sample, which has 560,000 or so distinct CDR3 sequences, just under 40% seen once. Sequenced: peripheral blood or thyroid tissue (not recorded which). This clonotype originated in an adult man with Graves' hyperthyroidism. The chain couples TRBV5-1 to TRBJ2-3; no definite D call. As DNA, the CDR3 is TGCGCCAGCAGCTCACACTACACAGATACGCAGTATTTT. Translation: CASSSHYTDTQYF.